These 18 T cell receptor beta chains came from one sample sequenced in a study of blood T cell repertoires in COVID-19. Here immunoSEQ multiplex PCR was the method, and the copy in TCRdb shows in-frame clones only, minus some. The data show 50,000 or so clones, approximately 85% seen once. The sequenced sample consisted of peripheral blood. These TCRs come from a woman in her sixties with acute or convalescent COVID-19.

The chain combines TRBV13 with TRBJ1-3; D remains ambiguous. CDR1 is PRHDT and CDR2 is FYEKMQ in the germline V gene (reference sequence). The ends were cut back, 0 bases at V and 1 base at J, with 13 bases in the middle. The length of the CDR3 is 17 residues. CDR3 sequence: CASSLGSRARSGNTIYF. The DNA for the CDR3 is TGTGCCAGCAGCTTAGGGTCGCGGGCCCGATCTGGAAACACCATATATTTT.

This clone turned up a few times. The V call is TRBV11-2, the J call TRBJ2-3, with 7 bases that match TRBD1. V lost 5 bases to trimming and J lost 0 bases; unmatched junction nucleotides: 5. This CDR3 region has 15 residues. The V gene's germline CDR1 is SGHAT and CDR2 FQNNGV. The CDR3 loop is CASSLDRASTDTQYF. The CDR3, as DNA: TGTGCCAGCAGCCTCGACAGGGCTAGCACAGATACGCAGTATTTT.

The chain carries TRBV28 and TRBJ1-3; 9 bases map to TRBD1. The ends lost 11 bases at V and 1 base at J; junction bases unmatched: 9. Germline-derived CDR1 and CDR2 are MDHEN and SYDVKM. The CDR3 sequence is 15 residues long. The CDR3 loop is CACYKQGASGNTIYF. The DNA for the CDR3 is TGTGCCTGCTATAAACAGGGGGCGTCTGGAAACACCATATATTTT. Looking up the rest from reference TRBV28 and TRBJ1-3 gives the full variable domain: DVKVTQSSRYLVKRTGEKVFLECVQDMDHENMFWYRQDPGLGLRLIYFSYDVKMKEKGDIPEGYSVSREKKERFSLILESASTNQTSMYLCACYKQGASGNTIYFGEGSWLTVV.

This clone appeared once. The chain's CDR3 is CAWDRGLYENTEAFF. The CDR3 DNA is TGTGCCTGGGACAGGGGGCTTTACGAGAACACTGAAGCTTTCTTT. The chain carries TRBV30 and TRBJ1-1; 10 nucleotides align to TRBD1. CDR1 and CDR2 from the germline V gene are GTSNPN and SVGIG (reference sequence). V gave up 5 bases and J gave up 1 base; unmatched junction bases: 7. The CDR3 is 15 amino acids. Full variable domain (outside the CDR3, taken from reference TRBV30 and TRBJ1-1): SQTIHQWPATLVQPVGSPLSLECTVEGTSNPNLYWYRQAAGRGLQLLFYSVGIGQISSEVPQNLSASRPQDRQFILSSKKLLLSDSGFYLCAWDRGLYENTEAFFGQGTRLTVV.

This clone has more than one count but fewer than ten. This chain links TRBV6-2 or TRBV6-3 with TRBJ2-7, with TRBD1 as a possible D gene (6 bases). V shed 2 bases and J shed 6 bases, with 17 bases lying between them. The V gene's germline CDR1 is MNHEY and CDR2 SVGEGT. The CDR3 is made up of 15 amino acids. CDR3 loop: CASSYLIDPQGEQYF. The CDR3 bases are TGTGCCAGCAGTTACCTCATAGATCCACAGGGCGAGCAGTACTTC.

The V gene is TRBV11-2, the J gene TRBJ2-1; no reliable D call. The germline V gene has CDR1 SGHAT and CDR2 FQNNGV. The V end lost 0 bases, the J end lost 0 bases, and 9 bases lay between the germline ends. This CDR3 is 16 amino acids long. The CDR3 region has the DNA TGTGCCAGCAGCTTAGATTTCCGTAACTCCTACAATGAGCAGTTCTTC. Its translation: CASSLDFRNSYNEQFF.

The chain joins TRBV3-1 (or the pseudogene TRBV3-2) to TRBJ1-1; the D gene is possibly TRBD1 (6 bases). CDR3 length: 15 amino acids. V lost 4 bases to trimming and J lost 4 bases, with 16 bases between them. Germline CDR1 is LGHDT and CDR2 is YNNKEL (reference sequence). In DNA form, the CDR3 reads TGTGCCAGCAGCCGAGGAACAGGGACCAGCACTGAAGCTTTCTTT. Its translation: CASSRGTGTSTEAFF.

The chain employs TRBV18 and TRBJ2-3; 8 nucleotides line up with TRBD1. The CDR3 contains 15 residues. Looked up from germline, CDR1 is KGHSH and CDR2 is LQKENI. Trimming at V came to 3 bases and at J to 4 bases, leaving 6 bases not matched to a gene. This CDR3 reads CASSPGQGNADTQYF. CDR3 DNA: TGTGCCAGCTCACCTGGACAGGGAAACGCAGATACGCAGTATTTT.

The V and J genes are TRBV11-2 and TRBJ1-2, with a tentative D call TRBD1 (5 bases). The CDR3 loop spans 14 amino acids. The V gene's germline CDR1 is SGHAT and CDR2 FQNNGV. Trimming removed 3 bases from V and 4 bases from J, with 12 bases in between. CDR3 nucleotide sequence: TGTGCCAGCAGCTTGTCAGGAGGGGCCTATGGCTACACCTTC. Its protein is CASSLSGGAYGYTF.

The chain has TRBV2 and TRBJ2-5, with 7 bases aligning to TRBD2. In germline, CDR1 is SNHLY, CDR2 FYNNEI. The CDR3 spans 15 residues. V lost 8 bases and J lost 2; bases outside the gene matches: 11. The CDR3 DNA sequence: TGTGCCAGCTCACCCCAAGCGGGGCTACAAGAGACCCAGTACTTC. It yields the protein CASSPQAGLQETQYF. Variable domain in full (rest from reference TRBV2 and TRBJ2-5): EPEVTQTPSHQVTQMGQEVILRCVPISNHLYFYWYRQILGQKVEFLVSFYNNEISEKSEIFDDQFSVERPDGSNFTLKIRSTKLEDSAMYFCASSPQAGLQETQYFGPGTRLLVL.

This sequence joins TRBV24-1 and TRBJ1-1, with TRBD1 identical over 7 bases. With V trimmed by 4 bases and J by 12 bases, 7 bases remained unmatched. The CDR3 covers 12 residues. The germline V gene encodes CDR1 KGHDR and CDR2 SFDVKD. The CDR3 DNA reads TGTGCCACCAGTGACACGGGACAGAGGTCTTTCTTT. Its translation: CATSDTGQRSFF.

This clone was counted only a few times. J is TRBJ1-2 and V is TRBV6-5; 9 bases align to TRBD1. Germline trimming cut 0 bases from V and 8 bases from J; bases unmatched to any gene: 10. The CDR3 is 16 amino acids. Germline V gene sequence: CDR1 MNHEY, CDR2 SVGAGI. CDR3 in amino acids: CASSYSKQGAGEGYTF. Here the CDR3 DNA reads TGTGCCAGCAGTTACTCGAAACAGGGGGCGGGAGAAGGCTACACCTTC.

The chain has TRBV9 and TRBJ2-2; 7 nucleotides agree with TRBD2. This CDR3 comprises 18 residues. With 4 bases clipped from V and 1 base from J, the junction kept 13 bases outside the gene matches. Germline values: CDR1 SGDLS, CDR2 YYNGEE. CDR3 coding DNA: TGTGCCAGCAGCCCCCGCCTCGCTAGCGGCCGGAACACCGGGGAGCTGTTTTTT. Amino acids: CASSPRLASGRNTGELFF.

This clone was detected once. The chain couples TRBV28 to TRBJ1-2, with D perhaps matching TRBD1 (5 bases). V lost 6 bases and J lost 7, with 21 bases in between. There are 15 residues in the CDR3. The germline CDR1 and CDR2 sequences are MDHEN and SYDVKM. DNA of the CDR3: TGTGCCAGCAGCCGTACCGGGGACTCGAGAGGTGGCTACACCTTC. This encodes CASSRTGDSRGGYTF.

The chain employs TRBV29-1 and TRBJ2-5; 10 positions agree with TRBD2. With 4 bases clipped from V and 3 bases from J, the junction kept 5 bases outside the gene matches. Germline CDR1 and CDR2: SQVTM and ANQGSEA. This CDR3 is 14 amino acids long. The CDR3 DNA is TGCAGCGTTGGTTCTAGCGGGAGAAAAGAGACCCAGTACTTC. It codes for CSVGSSGRKETQYF.

The CDR3 here is CAWSRDRGWYTF. CDR3 bases: TGTGCCTGGAGTAGGGACAGGGGATGGTACACCTTC. The chain couples TRBV30 to TRBJ1-2; 10 nucleotides agree with TRBD1. CDR3 size: 12 residues. Trimming took 2 bases from V and 11 from J; bases not matched to a gene: 5. In germline, CDR1 is GTSNPN, CDR2 SVGIG (reference sequence).

The chain recombines TRBV2 with TRBJ2-2, with 7 bases matching TRBD1. The germline CDR1 and CDR2 sequences are SNHLY and FYNNEI. Germline trimming cut 11 bases from V and 0 bases from J; bases unmatched to any gene: 6. This CDR3 has 14 amino acids. The CDR3 DNA follows: TGTGCCGATAGACAGGGAGCGAACACCGGGGAGCTGTTTTTT. Its protein is CADRQGANTGELFF.

V gene TRBV11-2 combines with J gene TRBJ1-3; D uncertain. CDR3 length: 14 amino acids. V was cut by 0 bases and J by 4 bases, with 7 bases left in between. Germline CDR1 reads SGHAT; CDR2 reads FQNNGV. CDR3 protein: CASSLDQSGNTIYF. In DNA form, the CDR3 reads TGTGCCAGCAGCTTAGATCAATCAGGAAACACCATATATTTT. The whole variable domain, filled in from reference TRBV11-2 and TRBJ1-3, reads EAGVAQSPRYKIIEKRQSVAFWCNPISGHATLYWYQQILGQGPKLLIQFQNNGVVDDSQLPKDRFSAERLKGVDSTLKIQPAKLEDSAVYLCASSLDQSGNTIYFGEGSWLTVV.